This T cell receptor beta chain was observed in a study of Graves' ophthalmopathy and Graves' hyperthyroidism. Regarding the study as a whole: Also, most clonotypes expanded in the thyroid above 0.001 frequency appeared in blood.

This clonotype was detected ten times or more. No antigen is known for it. Amplification targeted the TCR beta CDR3 regions, with RNA transcripts as the source material. Second-round multiplex PCR came after a first-round RT-PCR that employed HTBI primers. Each CDR3 protein is one row after TCRdb ran MiXCR on the multiplex PCR reads. The sample lists under 400,000 distinct CDR3 sequences, 15% to 20% occurring once. Germline V gene data show CDR1 as SQVTM and CDR2 as ANQGSEA. V dropped 7 bases and J dropped 0 bases, with 15 bases sitting between them. There are 14 residues in the CDR3. Sequences were obtained from peripheral blood. The receptor was derived from an adult man with Graves' ophthalmopathy. The V gene is TRBV29-1, the J gene TRBJ2-5, with D possibly matching TRBD1 (7 bases). The CDR3 spells CSATGVADQETQYF. Written as DNA, the CDR3 is TGCAGCGCAACAGGGGTAGCGGACCAAGAGACCCAGTACTTC.